A selection of T cell receptor beta chains follows, all from one sample in a study of STAT5B mutations in CD4+ large granular lymphocyte leukemia. Assay used: immunoSEQ multiplex PCR; TCRdb lists only in-frame clones, some missing. Seen here are 32,000 or so clones, 70% to 90% observed once, and the top ten hold around 3.5%. The specimen was CD4+ T cells from blood buffy coats. Source of these receptors: a human donor in good health. Each CDR3 is given with its conserved first and last residue. A D gene is named only where the DNA matches it firmly. Some rows mark clone size as missing; the rest say once, few, many or name a class of expanded clone.

j_gene: TRBJ1-5
abundance: -
d_gene: -
v_gene: TRBV19
CDR3nt: TGTGCCAGTAGTCTGCGACAGTTTCCCAATCAGCCCCAGCATTTT
CDR3aa: CASSLRQFPNQPQHF

j_gene: TRBJ2-7
abundance: -
d_gene: TRBD2
v_gene: TRBV7-9
CDR3nt: TGTGCCAGCAGCCACAGGGGACTAGCGGTGGAATCCTACGAGCAGTACTTC
CDR3aa: CASSHRGLAVESYEQYF

j_gene: TRBJ1-4
abundance: -
d_gene: -
v_gene: TRBV11-2
CDR3nt: TGTGCCAGCAGCCAGCGGAGGGCGAGGAATGAAAAACTGTTTTTT
CDR3aa: CASSQRRARNEKLFF

j_gene: TRBJ2-5
abundance: -
d_gene: TRBD2
v_gene: TRBV9
CDR3nt: TGTGCCAGCAGCGTAGGTAGCGGGTTCCAAGAGACCCAGTACTTC
CDR3aa: CASSVGSGFQETQYF

j_gene: TRBJ2-7
abundance: few
d_gene: -
v_gene: TRBV7-9
CDR3nt: TGTGCCAGCAGCTTAGGGACTATGATCTACGAGCAGTACTTC
CDR3aa: CASSLGTMIYEQYF

j_gene: TRBJ1-1
abundance: -
d_gene: TRBD1
v_gene: TRBV11-2
CDR3nt: TGTGCCAGCAGCTCGACAGGGGGCCGAACTGAAGCTTTCTTT
CDR3aa: CASSSTGGRTEAFF

j_gene: TRBJ2-1
abundance: once
d_gene: -
v_gene: TRBV9
CDR3nt: TGTGCCAGCACCGTGGGGACCACCGACAATGAGCAGTTCTTC
CDR3aa: CASTVGTTDNEQFF

j_gene: TRBJ2-7
abundance: -
d_gene: -
v_gene: TRBV6-1
CDR3nt: TGTGCCAGCAGTATATACCGAATCTCCTACGAGCAGTACTTC
CDR3aa: CASSIYRISYEQYF

j_gene: TRBJ2-2
abundance: -
d_gene: -
v_gene: TRBV21-1
CDR3nt: TGTGCCAGCAGCAGCCTGGATATAGGATCTGCCGGGGAGCTGTTTTTT
CDR3aa: CASSSLDIGSAGELFF

j_gene: TRBJ1-2
abundance: -
d_gene: TRBD1
v_gene: TRBV14
CDR3nt: TGTGCCAGCAGACTCACCACCCGGGACAGTGTCTATGGCTACACCTTC
CDR3aa: CASRLTTRDSVYGYTF

j_gene: TRBJ2-7
abundance: -
d_gene: -
v_gene: TRBV19
CDR3nt: TGTGCCAGTAGTGGGACCGGGACCGGCTACGAGCAGTACTTC
CDR3aa: CASSGTGTGYEQYF

j_gene: TRBJ2-1
abundance: once
d_gene: -
v_gene: TRBV25-1
CDR3nt: TGTGCCAGCAGTGTCGTAGGGCCCCGGCTGTTCTTC
CDR3aa: CASSVVGPRLFF

j_gene: TRBJ2-7
abundance: -
d_gene: TRBD1
v_gene: TRBV27
CDR3nt: TGTGCCAGCAGGACGGGACAGAATTCCTACGAGCAGTACTTC
CDR3aa: CASRTGQNSYEQYF

j_gene: TRBJ1-4
abundance: -
d_gene: -
v_gene: TRBV4-3
CDR3nt: TGCGCCAGCAGCCAAAATTTTAATGAAAAACTGTTTTTT
CDR3aa: CASSQNFNEKLFF

j_gene: TRBJ2-4
abundance: -
d_gene: TRBD1
v_gene: TRBV19
CDR3nt: TGTGCCAGTAGTAAGCAGGGAAGGGGGCAGGGAGCCAAAAACATTCAGTACTTC
CDR3aa: CASSKQGRGQGAKNIQYF

j_gene: TRBJ2-6
abundance: -
d_gene: -
v_gene: TRBV28
CDR3nt: TGTGCCAGCAGTACCCCCGCCCCCTCTGGGGCCAACGTCCTGACTTTC
CDR3aa: CASSTPAPSGANVLTF

j_gene: TRBJ1-2
abundance: -
d_gene: -
v_gene: TRBV9
CDR3nt: TGTGCCAGCAGCGTAGTGGCGCAAACGTCAAGCTACACCTTC
CDR3aa: CASSVVAQTSSYTF

j_gene: TRBJ2-3
abundance: -
d_gene: -
v_gene: TRBV7-6
CDR3nt: TGTGCCAGCAGCCCCTACAGGACGCAGTATTTT
CDR3aa: CASSPYRTQYF

j_gene: TRBJ1-1
abundance: -
d_gene: -
v_gene: TRBV7-9
CDR3nt: TGTGCCAGCAGCTTAGGGGCAAACACTGAAGCTTTCTTT
CDR3aa: CASSLGANTEAFF

j_gene: TRBJ1-1
abundance: -
d_gene: -
v_gene: TRBV11-1
CDR3nt: TGTGCCAGCAGCCCAGGGATCGGCACTGAAGCTTTCTTT
CDR3aa: CASSPGIGTEAFF

j_gene: TRBJ1-5
abundance: -
d_gene: -
v_gene: TRBV5-5
CDR3nt: TGTGCCAGCAGCTTAGGGGGTGCGGTTCAGCCCCAGCATTTT
CDR3aa: CASSLGGAVQPQHF

j_gene: TRBJ1-2
abundance: -
d_gene: -
v_gene: TRBV7-2
CDR3nt: TGTGCCAGCAGGCCGGACAGCAACTATGGCTACACCTTC
CDR3aa: CASRPDSNYGYTF

j_gene: TRBJ2-5
abundance: once
d_gene: -
v_gene: TRBV21-1
CDR3nt: TGTGCCAGCAGCAAAGTTGCGTGGCGGGGGCTCCAAGAGACCCAGTACTTC
CDR3aa: CASSKVAWRGLQETQYF